This T cell receptor (beta chain) was sequenced during a study of T cells in Graves' hyperthyroidism and ophthalmopathy. The V gene's germline CDR1 is MNHEY and CDR2 SVGAGI. J was trimmed by 5 bases and V by 5 bases; bases with no gene match: 8. CDR3 size: 16 residues. TCR beta CDR3 sequences were amplified from RNA transcripts. The primer set for the first-round RT-PCR of the TCR CDR3 was HTBI. TCRdb called the multiplex PCR reads again in MiXCR, with one record for every CDR3 protein. The data hold 750,000 to 900,000 distinct CDR3 sequences, with over 35% observed a single time. The sequence came from a man younger than 35 with Graves' hyperthyroidism. The specimen sequenced was blood. The genes are TRBV6-5 and TRBJ2-5, with 13 bases identical to TRBD2. The CDR3 bases are TGTGCCAGCAGTCCGCCGACTAGCGGGAGGTTTGAGACCCAGTACTTC. Encoded protein: CASSPPTSGRFETQYF.